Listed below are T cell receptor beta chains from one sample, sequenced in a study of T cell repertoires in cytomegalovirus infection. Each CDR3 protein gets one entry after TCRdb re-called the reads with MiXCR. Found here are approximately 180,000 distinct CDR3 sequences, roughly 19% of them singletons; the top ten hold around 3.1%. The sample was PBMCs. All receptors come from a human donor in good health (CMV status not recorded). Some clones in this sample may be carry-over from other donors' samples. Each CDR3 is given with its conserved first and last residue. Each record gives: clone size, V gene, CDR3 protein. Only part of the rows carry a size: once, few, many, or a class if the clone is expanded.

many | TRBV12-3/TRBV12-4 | CASGIRLAGFDEQFF
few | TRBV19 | CASQNRGPGTDTQYF
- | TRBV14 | CASSPTAGLSYIQYF
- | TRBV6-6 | CASSYWGSNNEQFF
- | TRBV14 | CASSPIQGRSMNTEAFF
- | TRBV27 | CASAHRGTSSGRAPYEQYF
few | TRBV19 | CAVKGLAGSGTGELFF
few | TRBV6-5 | CASGVTPDNEQFF
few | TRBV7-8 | CASSPTGTGFNYGYTF
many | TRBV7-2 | CASSRQGLEQYF
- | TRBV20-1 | CSVFTGGSTEAFF
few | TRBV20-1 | CSARDPAGELFF
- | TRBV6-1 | CASSEPGATEAFF
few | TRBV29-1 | CSGLIRDSRPRNEQFF
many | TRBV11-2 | CASSRDRGTRELFF
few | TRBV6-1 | CASSDDYSEQFF
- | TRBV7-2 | CASSVTPRLAGGIGGETQYF
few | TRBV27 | CASSLSGGQGRNEQFF
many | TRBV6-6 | CASSYGLAVNTGELFF
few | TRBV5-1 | CASSDGPYGAGELFF
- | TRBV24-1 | CATSDPQPGGETQYF
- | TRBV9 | CASSVDGGGAFYGYTF
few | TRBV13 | CASSAQQGQETQYF
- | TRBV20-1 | CSASGDRGTGELFF
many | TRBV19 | CASSEGAGKADTQYF
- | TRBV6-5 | CASRRGSGNTIYF
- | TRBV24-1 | CATSDSGREWGTQYF
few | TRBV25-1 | CASMMVGNEQFF
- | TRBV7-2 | CASSPPGGGRETQYF
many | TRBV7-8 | CASSSLGADQETQYF
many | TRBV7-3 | CASSLYPGQGVTYGYTF
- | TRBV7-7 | CASSSGVNTDTQYF
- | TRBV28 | CASSLPTGDNQPQHF
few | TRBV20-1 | CSAHHRASYEQYF
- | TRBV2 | CASSADGVSNQPQHF
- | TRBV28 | CASSFWPGELFF
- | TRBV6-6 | CASRAVQMRIQETQYF
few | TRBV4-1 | CASSQDLVNQPQHF
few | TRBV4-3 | CASSRDSFTYEQYF
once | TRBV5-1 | CASSPQLSGANEKLFF
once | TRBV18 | CASSPDTNYNEQFF
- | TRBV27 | CASGGRRQPQHF
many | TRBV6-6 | CASSSFGTSGSLLTYNEQFF
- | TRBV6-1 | CASSEGETWQPQHF
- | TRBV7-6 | CASSFKPASEAFF